One sample yielded the 17 T cell receptor beta chains listed below, sequenced in a study of blood T cell repertoires in COVID-19. Measured with immunoSEQ multiplex PCR; TCRdb has only the in-frame clones, and not every one. The sample gives about 130,000 clones, about 86% of which show up once; about 15% is in the top ten. Sequencing was carried out using peripheral blood. These receptors all come from a woman aged 50 to 60 with acute or convalescent COVID-19.

The V call is TRBV11-2, the J call TRBJ2-7; TRBD2 agrees at 13 bases. The trim removed 8 bases at V and 1 base at J, leaving 2 bases unmatched. The length of the CDR3 is 14 residues. Germline CDR1 reads SGHAT; CDR2 reads FQNNGV. CDR3 coding DNA: TGTGCCAGCTCGACTAGCGGGGGGTCCTACGAGCAGTACTTC. Translation: CASSTSGGSYEQYF.

The chain carries TRBV7-2 and TRBJ1-5; TRBD1 might be the D (6 bases). The CDR3 is 16 residues long. Germline V gives CDR1 SGHTA, CDR2 FQGNSA. Trimming stripped 1 base from V and 0 bases from J, with 10 bases between. For the CDR3, the DNA is TGTGCCAGCAGCTTAGTAGGGGGTAATAGCAATCAGCCCCAGCATTTT. Amino acids: CASSLVGGNSNQPQHF.

The chain carries TRBV2 and TRBJ2-7; tentatively, D is TRBD2 (5 bases). V lost 4 bases, J lost 7 bases, and 14 bases lay in between. This CDR3 spans 13 amino acids. Germline-derived CDR1 and CDR2 are SNHLY and FYNNEI. CDR3 residues: CASSVTVSGEQYF. The DNA for the CDR3 is TGTGCCAGCAGTGTAACAGTTTCGGGGGAGCAGTACTTC.

The chain employs TRBV6-1 and TRBJ2-3; a possible D gene is TRBD2 (6 bases). Trimming cost V 0 bases and J 3 bases, with 7 bases left between them. From germline, CDR1 is MNHNS and CDR2 SASEGT. The CDR3 totals 14 residues. This CDR3 reads CASSEAGRTDTQYF. In DNA form, the CDR3 reads TGTGCCAGCAGTGAAGCGGGGAGGACAGATACGCAGTATTTT.

This rearrangement joins TRBV5-6 to TRBJ1-4, with 7 bases lining up with TRBD1. The ends lost 4 bases at V and 8 bases at J; junction bases unmatched: 5. The CDR3 spans 13 residues. Germline-derived CDR1 and CDR2 are SGHDT and YYEEEE. CDR3 DNA sequence: TGTGCCAGCAGCGGACAGGAGGGGGAAAAACTGTTTTTT. Translating it yields CASSGQEGEKLFF.

This rearrangement joins TRBV18 to TRBJ1-3, with D unclear. The CDR3 extends over 15 amino acids. Germline V gene sequence: CDR1 KGHSH, CDR2 LQKENI. V shed 1 base and J shed 4 bases, with 11 bases lying between them. As DNA, the CDR3 is TGTGCCAGCTCACCACGGCAGGTGCAGGGAAACACCATATATTTT. Translated, it gives CASSPRQVQGNTIYF.

This chain connects TRBV5-4 to TRBJ1-1; TRBD1 might be the D (6 bases). Per the germline V gene, CDR1 is SGHNT and CDR2 is YYREEE (reference sequence). The CDR3 consists of 15 residues. The V end lost 4 bases, the J end lost 2 bases, and 15 bases lay between the germline ends. The CDR3 DNA reads TGTGCCAGCAGCCCCGACAGGCGGCGAAACACTGAAGCTTTCTTT. Protein: CASSPDRRRNTEAFF.

This chain connects TRBV6-5 to TRBJ1-4; 9 nucleotides agree with TRBD1. Germline lookup yields CDR1 MNHEY and CDR2 SVGAGI. V shed 10 bases, J shed 7 bases, and the junction held 10 bases outside the gene matches. The CDR3 is 14 amino acids. The CDR3 DNA sequence: TGTGCCACCCTCCGGGACAGGGCTTTTGAAAAACTGTTTTTT. This encodes CATLRDRAFEKLFF.

The chain carries TRBV6-1 and TRBJ2-2; D perhaps matches TRBD1 (6 bases). V lost 2 bases and J lost 6, with 7 bases in between. Germline values: CDR1 MNHNS, CDR2 SASEGT. The CDR3 is 13 residues long. CDR3 residues: CASSEQGSGELFF. The CDR3 nucleotides are TGTGCCAGCAGTGAACAGGGGTCCGGGGAGCTGTTTTTT.

The chain employs TRBV5-8 and TRBJ1-1, with 7 bases aligning to TRBD1. The CDR3 spans 14 residues. The ends lost 5 bases at V and 3 bases at J; junction bases unmatched: 7. Looked up from germline, CDR1 is SGHTS and CDR2 is YDEGEE. This CDR3 is CASRVGTVYTEAFF. The CDR3 region has the DNA TGTGCCAGCAGGGTCGGGACAGTGTACACTGAAGCTTTCTTT.

The chain couples TRBV15 to TRBJ2-7; TRBD2 agrees at 10 bases. The CDR3 is 15 amino acids. V lost 1 base and J lost 3; bases outside the gene matches: 3. In germline, CDR1 is LNHNV, CDR2 YYDKDF (reference sequence). The CDR3 is CATSRGAGGDYEQYF. CDR3 nucleotides: TGTGCCACCAGCAGAGGAGCGGGGGGGGACTACGAGCAGTACTTC.

The chain employs TRBV6-6 and TRBJ1-5, with D maybe TRBD1 (5 bases). CDR1 and CDR2 (germline): MNHNY, SVGAGI (reference sequence). V gave up 5 bases and J gave up 0 bases, with 11 bases separating them. This CDR3 is 15 amino acids long. CDR3 region: CASSPPGNSNQPQHF. The CDR3 nucleotides are TGTGCCAGCAGTCCACCAGGGAATAGCAATCAGCCCCAGCATTTT.

This rearrangement joins TRBV7-6 to TRBJ2-3, with D tentatively TRBD1 (5 bases). The CDR3 length is 13 residues. Per germline, CDR1 SGHVS and CDR2 FNYEAQ. Trimming cost V 6 bases and J 5 bases, with 12 bases left between them. The DNA for the CDR3 is TGTGCCAGCAGTACAAGCAGGGTAGATACGCAGTATTTT. Its translation: CASSTSRVDTQYF.

The chain carries TRBV12-3 or TRBV12-4 and TRBJ1-5; D call uncertain. The V end lost 5 bases, the J end lost 7 bases, and 12 bases lay between the germline ends. This CDR3 has 13 residues. The CDR3 DNA sequence: TGTGCCAGCAGTCGGGTCGACGGGCAGCCCCAGCATTTT. It encodes CASSRVDGQPQHF.

This clone was observed once. This rearrangement joins TRBV18 to TRBJ2-7; 9 bases match TRBD1. This CDR3 comprises 16 residues. Germline CDR1 reads KGHSH; CDR2 reads LQKENI. Trimming took 6 bases from V and 3 from J; bases not matched to a gene: 12. The CDR3 coding sequence is TGTGCCAGCTCTCCCCTCCGGGACAGGGCGATCTACGAGCAGTACTTC. It specifies CASSPLRDRAIYEQYF.

V and J are TRBV5-6 and TRBJ1-3; 9 bases are a match to TRBD1. Unmatched junction bases numbered 8, after V lost 1 base and J lost 0 bases. Per germline, CDR1 SGHDT and CDR2 YYEEEE. The CDR3 loop spans 18 amino acids. The CDR3 sequence: CASSLLGTGLHSGNTIYF. DNA of the CDR3: TGTGCCAGCAGCTTGCTCGGGACAGGGCTACACTCTGGAAACACCATATATTTT.

As for this clone: Other DNA sequences in the same sample also yield this CDR3. V and J are TRBV19 and TRBJ1-5, with D perhaps TRBD1 (6 bases). Germline V gene lookup returns CDR1 LNHDA and CDR2 SQIVND (reference sequence). This CDR3 is built from 12 residues. Trimming shortened V by 6 bases and J by 5 bases, and 8 bases separated the two germline ends. The CDR3 nucleotides are TGTGCCAGTAGGACAGGCTATCAGCCCCAGCATTTT. It translates to CASRTGYQPQHF.